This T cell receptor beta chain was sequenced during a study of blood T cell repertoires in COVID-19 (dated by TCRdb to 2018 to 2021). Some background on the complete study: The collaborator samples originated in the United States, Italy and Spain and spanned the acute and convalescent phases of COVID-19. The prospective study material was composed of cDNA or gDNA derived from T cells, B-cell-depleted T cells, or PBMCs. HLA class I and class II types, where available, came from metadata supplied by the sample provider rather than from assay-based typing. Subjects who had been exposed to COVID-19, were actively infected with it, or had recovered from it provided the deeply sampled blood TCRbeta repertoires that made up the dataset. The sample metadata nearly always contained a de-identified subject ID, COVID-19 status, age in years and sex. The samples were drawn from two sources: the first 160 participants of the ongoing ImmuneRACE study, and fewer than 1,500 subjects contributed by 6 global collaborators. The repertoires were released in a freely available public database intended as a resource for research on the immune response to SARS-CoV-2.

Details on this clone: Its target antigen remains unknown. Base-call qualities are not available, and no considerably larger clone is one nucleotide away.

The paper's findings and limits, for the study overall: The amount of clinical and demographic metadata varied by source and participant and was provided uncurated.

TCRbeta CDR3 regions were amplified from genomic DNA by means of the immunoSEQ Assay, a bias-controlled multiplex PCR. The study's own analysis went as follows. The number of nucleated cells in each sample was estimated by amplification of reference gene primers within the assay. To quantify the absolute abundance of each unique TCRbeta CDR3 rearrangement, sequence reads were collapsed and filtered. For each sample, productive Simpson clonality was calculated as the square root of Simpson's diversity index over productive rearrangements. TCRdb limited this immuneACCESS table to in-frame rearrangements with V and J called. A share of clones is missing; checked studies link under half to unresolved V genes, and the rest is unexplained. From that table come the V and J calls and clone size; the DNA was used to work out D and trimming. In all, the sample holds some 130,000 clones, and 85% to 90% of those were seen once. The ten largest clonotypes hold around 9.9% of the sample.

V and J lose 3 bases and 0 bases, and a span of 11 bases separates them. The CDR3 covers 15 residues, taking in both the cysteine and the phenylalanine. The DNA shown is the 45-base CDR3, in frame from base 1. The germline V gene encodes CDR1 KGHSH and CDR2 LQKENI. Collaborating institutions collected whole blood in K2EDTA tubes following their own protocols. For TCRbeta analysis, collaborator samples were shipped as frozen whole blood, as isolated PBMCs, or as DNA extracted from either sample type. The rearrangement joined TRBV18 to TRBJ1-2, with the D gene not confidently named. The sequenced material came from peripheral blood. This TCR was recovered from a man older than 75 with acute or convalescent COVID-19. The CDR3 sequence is CASSPTAEANYGYTF. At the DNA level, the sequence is TGTGCCAGCTCACCTACCGCAGAAGCTAACTATGGCTACACCTTC.